Each of the 20 T cell receptor beta chains below was sequenced from the same sample in a study of blood T cell repertoires in COVID-19 (dated by TCRdb to 2020 to 2021). Libraries were prepared through the immunoSEQ multiplex PCR assay. TCRdb retrieved this table from immuneACCESS and kept in-frame rearrangements only. Not all clones are present; in checked studies, unresolved V genes account for under half, and no reason is known for the remainder. The sample data list 99,000 or so clones, and around 81% of these were observed just once. 30% to 45% of the sample comes from the top ten. Sequencing was done on a sample of peripheral blood. Every receptor here comes from a man older than 75 with acute or convalescent COVID-19.

For this clone: The same CDR3 arises from other DNA sequences in this sample as well. V and J are TRBV5-6 and TRBJ1-1; D is possibly TRBD1 (6 bases). Trimming cost V 1 base and J 5 bases, with 6 bases left between them. This CDR3 is 12 amino acids long. CDR1 SGHDT and CDR2 YYEEEE come from the germline V gene. DNA of the CDR3: TGTGCCAGCAGCTTGAGGGGGACTGAAGCTTTCTTT. It is translated as CASSLRGTEAFF.

Relative to its sample, this clone is medium-sized (0.01 to 0.1%). The rearrangement links TRBV6-5 to TRBJ2-7; 8 positions match TRBD1. The V gene's germline CDR1 is MNHEY and CDR2 SVGAGI. The CDR3 is made up of 15 amino acids. V lost 2 bases, J lost 2 bases, and 5 bases stayed unmatched. CDR3 coding DNA: TGTGCCAGCAGTTACGGACAGGGCCCCACCTACGAGCAGTACTTC. Its translation: CASSYGQGPTYEQYF.

J is TRBJ2-1 and V is TRBV7-3, with D unclear. The CDR3 covers 13 residues. V was cut by 0 bases and J by 4 bases, with 4 bases left in between. Germline V gives CDR1 SGHTA, CDR2 FQGTGA. The CDR3 region is CASSLTSYNEQFF. The CDR3 DNA reads TGTGCCAGCAGCTTAACCTCGTACAATGAGCAGTTCTTC.

In this sample, this clone turned up a few times. The J gene is TRBJ2-5, the V gene TRBV19; 12 bases line up with TRBD2. CDR3 size: 20 residues. V lost 4 bases and J lost 5; bases outside the gene matches: 20. Germline CDR1 LNHDA, CDR2 SQIVND (reference sequence). CDR3 sequence reads: CASSTLPAVLAGGRRETQYF. For the CDR3, the DNA is TGTGCCAGTAGTACTTTACCCGCGGTTCTAGCGGGAGGGCGGAGGGAGACCCAGTACTTC.

This sequence joins TRBV2 and TRBJ1-4; 10 nucleotides match TRBD1. The CDR3 runs 15 residues. J gave up 3 bases and V 6 bases, and 4 bases lay outside the gene matches. Germline V gene lookup returns CDR1 SNHLY and CDR2 FYNNEI. The CDR3 spells CASRGQGSPNEKLFF. Written as DNA, the CDR3 is TGTGCCAGCAGGGGACAGGGGAGCCCTAATGAAAAACTGTTTTTT.

The chain couples TRBV27 to TRBJ1-5; tentatively, D is TRBD1 (5 bases). The V and J ends lost 4 bases and 3 bases respectively, with 10 bases between them. The CDR3 totals 14 residues. The germline gives CDR1 MNHEY, CDR2 SMNVEV (reference sequence). CDR3 protein: CASSSQTVNQPQHF. The CDR3 nucleotides are TGTGCCAGCAGTTCGCAGACAGTCAATCAGCCCCAGCATTTT.

This chain links TRBV2 with TRBJ1-1; TRBD1 is a possible D gene (6 bases). The V gene lost 8 bases and the J gene lost 0 bases, with 16 bases spanning the gap. Germline lookup yields CDR1 SNHLY and CDR2 FYNNEI. The CDR3 is made up of 15 amino acids. CDR3: CASGKERTVNTEAFF. As DNA, the CDR3 is TGTGCCAGCGGCAAAGAAAGGACAGTGAACACTGAAGCTTTCTTT.

This clone appeared a single time. V gene TRBV7-9 combines with J gene TRBJ1-2; 7 nucleotides align to TRBD1. V was pared by 5 bases and J by 4 bases, with 1 base of the junction left unmatched. The CDR3 contains 12 residues. Germline V CDR1 and CDR2: SEHNR, FQNEAQ (reference sequence). The CDR3 is CASSRDSYGYTF. In nucleotides, the CDR3 is TGTGCCAGCAGCCGGGACAGCTATGGCTACACCTTC.

V gene TRBV13 combines with J gene TRBJ1-6; a possible D gene is TRBD1 (5 bases). The length of the CDR3 is 14 residues. Trimming removed 4 bases from V and 8 bases from J, with 12 bases in between. The germline gives CDR1 PRHDT, CDR2 FYEKMQ (reference sequence). The CDR3: CASSSTEFDSPLHF. CDR3 DNA: TGTGCCAGCAGCTCGACAGAGTTTGATTCACCCCTCCACTTT.

The rearrangement uses TRBV27 and TRBJ2-7; D may be TRBD2 (5 bases). The CDR3 runs to 14 residues. Germline assignment: CDR1 MNHEY and CDR2 SMNVEV (reference sequence). The V gene lost 5 bases and the J gene lost 2 bases, with 13 bases spanning the gap. CDR3 sequence reads: CASSPFAGTYEQYF. CDR3 nucleotide sequence: TGTGCCAGCAGTCCCTTTGCGGGTACCTACGAGCAGTACTTC.

This rearrangement joins TRBV7-6 to TRBJ2-2; D not certain. Germline values: CDR1 SGHVS, CDR2 FNYEAQ. The V end was cut by 5 bases, the J end by 7 bases, with 11 bases between. The CDR3 runs to 13 residues. The CDR3 sequence: CASSKTPYGELFF. The CDR3 region has the DNA TGTGCCAGCAGCAAGACACCTTACGGGGAGCTGTTTTTT.

V gene TRBV6-4 combines with J gene TRBJ1-1, with D perhaps TRBD1 (5 bases). Germline lookup yields CDR1 MRHNA and CDR2 SNTAGT. With 4 bases removed from V and 3 bases from J, the gap between germline ends came to 9 bases. The CDR3 runs to 13 residues. Here the CDR3 DNA reads TGTGCCAGCAGTGCTCAAGGGGACACTGAAGCTTTCTTT. It yields the protein CASSAQGDTEAFF.

V gene TRBV2 combines with J gene TRBJ2-7, with TRBD2 matching 10 bases. Trimming took 7 bases from V and 6 from J; bases not matched to a gene: 18. This CDR3 is built from 17 residues. From germline, CDR1 is SNHLY and CDR2 FYNNEI. CDR3 sequence: CASTENVAVAGGGEQYF. The CDR3 bases are TGTGCCAGCACCGAAAACGTAGCCGTAGCGGGAGGTGGCGAGCAGTACTTC.

V usage is TRBV27 and J usage is TRBJ1-3, with 9 bases fitting TRBD1. The CDR3 sequence is 15 residues long. The J segment lost 3 bases and the V segment lost 6 bases, leaving 6 bases of the junction unmatched. Germline CDR1 MNHEY, CDR2 SMNVEV (reference sequence). The CDR3 DNA reads as TGTGCCAGCAGGCCACAGGGGGCGAATGGAAACACCATATATTTT. Translation gives CASRPQGANGNTIYF.

The chain couples TRBV5-1 to TRBJ2-1; D not certain. The V and J ends lost 0 bases and 6 bases respectively, with 7 bases between them. From germline, CDR1 is SGHRS and CDR2 YFSETQ. The length of the CDR3 is 13 residues. The CDR3 loop is CASSLGSSNEQFF. CDR3 bases: TGCGCCAGCAGCTTGGGGAGTAGCAATGAGCAGTTCTTC.

This clone was recorded a few times. The V call is TRBV5-5, the J call TRBJ1-3; D might be TRBD1 (5 bases). CDR1 and CDR2 (germline): SGHKS, YYEKEE (reference sequence). Trimming shortened V by 4 bases and J by 1 base, and 12 bases separated the two germline ends. The CDR3 contains 15 residues. The DNA of the CDR3 is TGTGCCAGCAGCACGGACAACTTGTCTGGAAACACCATATATTTT. The encoded protein is CASSTDNLSGNTIYF.

The CDR3 bases are TGCGCCAGCAGCCTGACAGGGGATGAGACCCAGTACTTC. It yields the protein CASSLTGDETQYF. This rearrangement joins TRBV5-1 to TRBJ2-5; TRBD1 aligns across 8 bases. The CDR3 is 13 residues long. Germline V gene data show CDR1 as SGHRS and CDR2 as YFSETQ. The V and J ends lost 4 bases and 5 bases, in that order; junction bases with no gene match: 4.

This chain connects TRBV6-5 to TRBJ1-1, with D unresolved. From germline, CDR1 is MNHEY and CDR2 SVGAGI. CDR3 size: 12 residues. Trimming shortened V by 8 bases and J by 1 base, and 8 bases separated the two germline ends. CDR3: CASLGRNTEAFF. In DNA, the CDR3 is TGTGCCAGCCTAGGGAGGAACACTGAAGCTTTCTTT.

Here the CDR3 reads CASGSSYNSPLHF. The CDR3 coding sequence is TGTGCCAGCGGTAGCTCCTATAATTCACCCCTCCACTTT. This rearrangement joins TRBV6-5 to TRBJ1-6; D remains ambiguous. Looked up from germline, CDR1 is MNHEY and CDR2 is SVGAGI. The CDR3 extends over 13 amino acids. Between the trimmed V and J ends, which lost 8 bases and 0 bases, there was a span of 5 bases.

This chain uses TRBV5-8 with TRBJ1-1; a possible D gene is TRBD1 (5 bases). Trimming removed 6 bases from V and 0 bases from J, with 30 bases in between. This CDR3 has 20 amino acids. The germline gives CDR1 SGHTS, CDR2 YDEGEE. The CDR3 protein is CASNYPTLGADSLMNTEAFF. CDR3 DNA: TGTGCCAGCAACTACCCCACCCTAGGGGCCGACTCTCTAATGAACACTGAAGCTTTCTTT.